Listed below are T cell receptor beta chains from one sample, sequenced in a study of OX40 agonist ivuxolimab in advanced cancers. Measured with immunoSEQ multiplex PCR; TCRdb has only the in-frame clones, and not every one. The sample records approximately 50,000 clones, approximately 80% being singletons. Source: CD4+ or CD8+ T cells sorted from blood, taken in a trial of the OX40 agonist ivuxolimab. The receptors were sampled from an adult with an advanced solid tumor such as melanoma, head and neck, liver or kidney cancer. The CDR3 runs from the conserved cysteine through the conserved F or W. The D gene is left open where the match is weak. Where a row states a size, it is once, few, many or the class of an expanded clone; other rows omit it.

. | TRBJ2-3 | . | TRBV9 | CASSVVAVGTDTQYF | TGTGCCAGCAGCGTAGTAGCGGTGGGCACAGATACGCAGTATTTT
TRBD1 | TRBJ1-1 | . | TRBV2 | CASSGTGAEAFF | TGTGCCAGCAGTGGAACAGGGGCTGAAGCTTTCTTT
. | TRBJ1-6 | . | TRBV7-3 | CASSLDPAWTNSPLHF | TGTGCCAGCAGCTTAGATCCGGCCTGGACTAATTCACCCCTCCACTTT
TRBD2 | TRBJ2-1 | . | TRBV25-1 | CASSEIAGGEQFF | TGTGCCAGCAGTGAGATTGCGGGAGGCGAGCAGTTCTTC
. | TRBJ2-2 | . | TRBV6-4 | CASSATGTFGELFF | TGTGCCAGCAGTGCCACAGGGACGTTCGGGGAGCTGTTTTTT
. | TRBJ2-5 | . | TRBV7-5 | CARSLVEGAQETQYF | TGTGCCAGAAGCTTAGTCGAGGGCGCCCAGGAGACCCAGTACTTC
. | TRBJ2-5 | . | TRBV18 | CASSPDMETQYF | TGTGCCAGCTCACCAGATATGGAGACCCAGTACTTC
. | TRBJ2-1 | . | TRBV7-6 | CASSLGQPLTNEQFF | TGTGCCAGCAGCTTAGGGCAGCCACTAACCAATGAGCAGTTCTTC
TRBD2 | TRBJ2-1 | . | TRBV7-2 | CASTLSRSGGSYNEQFF | TGTGCCAGCACCTTAAGTCGCAGCGGGGGGTCCTACAATGAGCAGTTCTTC
. | TRBJ2-2 | . | TRBV6-4 | CASSDSAGAGKTGELFF | TGTGCCAGCAGTGACTCGGCTGGGGCAGGGAAGACCGGGGAGCTGTTTTTT
TRBD1 | TRBJ1-2 | few | TRBV6-6 | CASSYRTGGYGYTF | TGTGCCAGCAGTTACCGGACAGGGGGCTATGGCTACACCTTC
TRBD1 | TRBJ2-7 | once | TRBV5-4 | CASSLGRTGGYEQYF | TGTGCCAGCAGCTTGGGGCGGACAGGGGGATACGAGCAGTACTTC
. | TRBJ1-1 | . | TRBV5-1 | CASSPIVGTRAFF | TGCGCCAGCAGCCCCATCGTAGGGACTCGAGCTTTCTTT
. | TRBJ1-5 | once | TRBV28 | CASRWPASNQPQHF | TGTGCCAGCAGGTGGCCGGCGAGCAATCAGCCCCAGCATTTT
. | TRBJ1-5 | . | TRBV6-1 | CASSEHGGGQPQHF | TGTGCCAGCAGTGAACATGGGGGTGGACAGCCCCAGCATTTT
TRBD2 | TRBJ2-5 | . | TRBV25-1 | CASNAGGSGDQETQYF | TGTGCCAGCAACGCTGGGGGTAGCGGGGACCAAGAGACCCAGTACTTC
. | TRBJ1-4 | . | TRBV4-1 | CASSQDGLETGKLFF | TGCGCCAGCAGCCAAGATGGTTTAGAGACCGGAAAACTGTTTTTT
TRBD1 | TRBJ2-7 | . | TRBV7-8 | CASSGQQGTEQYF | TGTGCCAGCAGCGGCCAACAGGGGACCGAGCAGTACTTC
. | TRBJ2-1 | . | TRBV5-6 | CASSLLGNYNEQFF | TGTGCCAGCAGCTTGCTGGGAAACTACAATGAGCAGTTCTTC
TRBD1 | TRBJ1-2 | . | TRBV2 | CASRMTGAGYTF | TGTGCCAGCAGAATGACAGGGGCGGGCTACACCTTC
. | TRBJ2-7 | once | TRBV6-1 | CASTWGDSYEQYF | TGTGCCAGCACTTGGGGGGACTCCTACGAGCAGTACTTC
. | TRBJ2-5 | once | TRBV5-1 | CASSFGQARIETQYF | TGCGCCAGCAGCTTCGGGCAGGCCCGTATAGAGACCCAGTACTTC
. | TRBJ1-2 | . | TRBV7-9 | CASSFANLGAGYTF | TGTGCCAGCAGCTTCGCGAACCTCGGGGCTGGCTACACCTTC
. | TRBJ1-1 | . | TRBV13 | CASSNRGQRRAFF | TGTGCCAGCAGCAATCGGGGGCAGCGGCGGGCTTTCTTT
TRBD2 | TRBJ2-1 | . | TRBV5-5 | CASSLGWTSSYNEQFF | TGTGCCAGCAGCTTGGGGTGGACTAGCAGCTACAATGAGCAGTTCTTC
TRBD1 | TRBJ1-2 | . | TRBV9 | CASSVQGASGYTF | TGTGCCAGCAGCGTACAGGGGGCGAGTGGCTACACCTTC
TRBD1 | TRBJ2-2 | . | TRBV6-1 | CASSAQGGTGELFF | TGTGCCAGCAGTGCACAGGGGGGCACCGGGGAGCTGTTTTTT
. | TRBJ1-2 | . | TRBV6-6 | CASGRNYGYTF | TGTGCCAGCGGTAGGAACTATGGCTACACCTTC
. | TRBJ2-1 | . | TRBV5-1 | CASSSSASYNEQFF | TGCGCCAGCAGCAGCAGCGCGTCCTACAATGAGCAGTTCTTC
. | TRBJ1-5 | few | TRBV4-3 | CASSQSINQPQHF | TGCGCCAGCAGCCAGAGCATCAATCAGCCCCAGCATTTT
TRBD1 | TRBJ1-1 | . | TRBV2 | CASSPRQGSTEAFF | TGTGCCAGCAGCCCCAGACAGGGCTCCACTGAAGCTTTCTTT
TRBD2 | TRBJ2-3 | once | TRBV6-6 | CASIKTGGVADTQYF | TGTGCCAGCATTAAGACGGGGGGAGTAGCAGATACGCAGTATTTT
. | TRBJ2-5 | . | TRBV11-2 | CASSHDSVRQQYF | TGTGCCAGCAGCCACGACTCAGTCAGACAGCAGTACTTC
. | TRBJ2-1 | . | TRBV7-2 | CASSLAAASYNEQFF | TGTGCCAGCAGCTTAGCGGCGGCCTCCTACAATGAGCAGTTCTTC
. | TRBJ1-6 | few | TRBV7-2 | CASSLRDRSYNSPLHF | TGTGCCAGCAGCCTGCGGGACCGCTCCTATAATTCACCCCTCCACTTT
. | TRBJ2-7 | . | TRBV28 | CASSPNSYEQYF | TGTGCCAGCAGTCCAAACAGCTACGAGCAGTACTTC
TRBD1 | TRBJ2-7 | medium-sized | TRBV5-1 | CASSLVGTDEQYF | TGCGCCAGCAGCTTGGTCGGGACAGACGAGCAGTACTTC
. | TRBJ1-1 | . | TRBV7-8 | CASSLQGMGTEAFF | TGTGCCAGCAGCTTACAAGGAATGGGAACTGAAGCTTTCTTT
. | TRBJ1-1 | . | TRBV21-1 | CASSKPLSGGELNTEAFF | TGTGCCAGCAGCAAGCCCCTTTCAGGGGGCGAGCTAAACACTGAAGCTTTCTTT
TRBD2 | TRBJ2-7 | . | TRBV4-1 | CASSRGLADYEQYF | TGCGCCAGCAGCCGGGGACTAGCGGACTACGAGCAGTACTTC
TRBD2 | TRBJ2-1 | . | TRBV5-1 | CASSSGTKTSGGAQGSYNEQFF | TGCGCCAGCAGCTCGGGGACGAAGACTAGCGGGGGGGCTCAAGGCTCCTACAATGAGCAGTTCTTC